These 29 T cell receptor beta chains came from one sample sequenced in a study of shared clonotypes between healthy human individuals. Repertoires were generated with immunoSEQ multiplex PCR, while TCRdb's copy carries only in-frame clones and drops some. This sample has about 2.4 million clones; just over 90% occur once, and the top ten carry 0.14%. The sequencing sample was made of naive CD4+ T cells sorted from blood. Regarding subset: CD45RA+ positively selected. The origin of the receptors is a man in his late teens or twenties in good health.

This sequence joins TRBV29-1 and TRBJ2-1, with TRBD1 matching 9 bases. J gave up 7 bases and V 1 base, and 11 bases lay outside the gene matches. CDR1 is SQVTM, CDR2 ANQGSEA, per germline. The CDR3 runs to 16 residues. CDR3 loop: CSVEGLGTGSQNEQFF. In DNA form, the CDR3 reads TGCAGCGTTGAAGGATTGGGGACAGGGAGTCAAAATGAGCAGTTCTTC.

The chain employs TRBV30 and TRBJ2-1, with 9 bases aligning to TRBD2. Germline loops: CDR1 GTSNPN, CDR2 SVGIG (reference sequence). The CDR3 sequence is 15 residues long. The V gene end was trimmed by 3 bases and the J gene end by 7 bases; junction bases not matched to a gene: 10. This CDR3 is CAWSAAGGFLNEQFF. CDR3 nucleotide sequence: TGTGCCTGGAGCGCGGCGGGGGGGTTTCTTAATGAGCAGTTCTTC.

The chain uses TRBV13 and TRBJ2-1, with D unresolved. Germline V gives CDR1 PRHDT, CDR2 FYEKMQ (reference sequence). CDR3 size: 16 residues. Trimming shortened V by 0 bases and J by 5 bases, and 14 bases separated the two germline ends. Written as DNA, the CDR3 is TGTGCCAGCAGCTTAGGAGAGACATCTTTTCACAATGAGCAGTTCTTC. Its translation is CASSLGETSFHNEQFF.

The V call is TRBV7-2, the J call TRBJ2-5; D is undetermined. The germline V gene encodes CDR1 SGHTA and CDR2 FQGNSA. This CDR3 has 14 residues. Deletions cut 1 base from V and 6 bases from J, with 12 bases between. CDR3 loop: CASSLEGSAKTQYF. The CDR3 nucleotides read TGTGCCAGCAGCTTAGAGGGATCGGCCAAGACCCAGTACTTC.

This CDR3 reads CSAQGQLYEQYF. DNA for the CDR3: TGCAGCGCACAGGGACAACTCTACGAGCAGTACTTC. The rearrangement joins TRBV29-1 to TRBJ2-7, with D perhaps matching TRBD1 (6 bases). The germline gives CDR1 SQVTM, CDR2 ANQGSEA. V was shortened by 7 bases and J by 3 bases, with 13 bases between the two germline ends. The CDR3 covers 12 residues.

This clone occurred once. V usage is TRBV9 and J usage is TRBJ2-3; TRBD2 agrees at 11 bases. V was pared by 0 bases and J by 5 bases, with 2 bases of the junction left unmatched. CDR3 length: 15 residues. Per the germline V gene, CDR1 is SGDLS and CDR2 is YYNGEE. The CDR3 nucleotides read TGTGCCAGCAGCGTAGAAGGGACTAGCGGAGATACGCAGTATTTT. This codes for CASSVEGTSGDTQYF.

The rearrangement joins TRBV11-2 to TRBJ2-1; D may be TRBD2 (7 bases). Germline CDR1 reads SGHAT; CDR2 reads FQNNGV. V shed 4 bases and J shed 8 bases, with 21 bases lying between them. The CDR3 has 16 residues. The CDR3 region has the DNA TGTGCCAGCAGCTCTAACGGGGGGCCCTCTCCCGATGAGCAGTTCTTC. It translates to CASSSNGGPSPDEQFF.

The J gene is TRBJ1-1, the V gene TRBV10-3; D is ambiguous. This CDR3 spans 15 amino acids. V shed 10 bases and J shed 5 bases, with 23 bases lying between them. Germline CDR1 and CDR2: ENHRY and SYGVKD. CDR3 in DNA: TGTGCCAGTTTTAGGGTCGAGAGCTTATCAACTGAAGCTTTCTTT. Translated, it gives CASFRVESLSTEAFF.

The CDR3: CASSTGVREQFF. CDR3 coding DNA: TGTGCCAGCAGTACGGGAGTTAGGGAGCAGTTCTTC. V gene TRBV7-6 combines with J gene TRBJ2-1, with D perhaps matching TRBD2 (6 bases). Germline V gene lookup returns CDR1 SGHVS and CDR2 FNYEAQ. The CDR3 runs 12 residues. V was cut by 6 bases and J by 10 bases, with 13 bases left in between.

DNA of the CDR3: TGTGCCACCAGCAGAGATAACACGGCTAGCGGCTCCTACGAGCAGTACTTC. Amino acids: CATSRDNTASGSYEQYF. The rearrangement joins TRBV15 to TRBJ2-7; 7 nucleotides line up with TRBD2. With 0 bases clipped from V and 0 bases from J, the junction kept 8 bases outside the gene matches. Germline V gene data show CDR1 as LNHNV and CDR2 as YYDKDF (reference sequence). This CDR3 has 17 amino acids. The full variable domain, its missing parts supplied by reference TRBV15 and TRBJ2-7, is DAMVIQNPRYQVTQFGKPVTLSCSQTLNHNVMYWYQQKSSQAPKLLFHYYDKDFNNEADTPDNFQSRRPNTSFCFLDIRSPGLGDTAMYLCATSRDNTASGSYEQYFGPGTRLTVT.

The chain combines TRBV9 with TRBJ2-7, with 10 bases aligning to TRBD2. In germline, CDR1 is SGDLS, CDR2 YYNGEE. The CDR3 has 14 amino acids. V shed 4 bases and J 2 bases; nucleotides not matched to a gene: 3. The CDR3: CASSPLAGAYEQYF. The DNA of the CDR3 is TGTGCCAGCAGCCCCCTAGCGGGGGCCTACGAGCAGTACTTC. Together with reference TRBV9 and TRBJ2-7, the CDR3 gives the full variable domain: DSGVTQTPKHLITATGQRVTLRCSPRSGDLSVYWYQQSLDQGLQFLIQYYNGEERAKGNILERFSAQQFPDLHSELNLSSLELGDSALYFCASSPLAGAYEQYFGPGTRLTVT.

The rearrangement uses TRBV2 and TRBJ2-3; D call uncertain. The V gene's germline CDR1 is SNHLY and CDR2 FYNNEI. V lost 6 bases and J 14 bases, leaving 18 bases between the germline ends. The CDR3 totals 12 residues. The CDR3 DNA reads as TGTGCCAGCAGCGCGGAGCTAAGATCTCGGTATTTT. It translates to CASSAELRSRYF.

Worth noting for this clone: In the same sample, other DNA sequences code for this CDR3. V is TRBV5-1 and J is TRBJ2-7; perhaps TRBD1 as D (5 bases). This CDR3 comprises 14 residues. CDR1 and CDR2 (germline): SGHRS, YFSETQ. The V and J ends lost 0 bases and 2 bases respectively, with 9 bases between them. For the CDR3, the DNA is TGCGCCAGCAGCTTGGCAGGGATTCCCTACGAGCAGTACTTC. Its protein is CASSLAGIPYEQYF.

This chain joins TRBV9 and TRBJ2-5; no clear D. Germline CDR1 SGDLS, CDR2 YYNGEE. V was cut by 0 bases and J by 5 bases, with 5 bases left in between. The CDR3 is made up of 12 amino acids. The CDR3 here is CASSVEFETQYF. The CDR3 DNA reads TGTGCCAGCAGCGTAGAGTTTGAGACCCAGTACTTC.

J is TRBJ1-1 and V is TRBV6-1; no clear D. Germline assignment: CDR1 MNHNS and CDR2 SASEGT. V was trimmed by 5 bases and J by 0 bases, leaving 7 bases between them. The CDR3 covers 13 residues. CDR3 sequence: CASSLPLNTEAFF. Here the CDR3 DNA reads TGTGCCAGCAGTCTTCCTTTGAACACTGAAGCTTTCTTT.

This clone has only one observation. The J gene is TRBJ1-1, the V gene TRBV2; D is ambiguous. CDR3 size: 11 residues. V was clipped by 4 bases and J by 7 bases, with 7 bases between them. Germline V CDR1 and CDR2: SNHLY, FYNNEI. The chain's CDR3 is CASSAQNEAFF. For the CDR3, the DNA is TGTGCCAGCAGTGCTCAGAATGAAGCTTTCTTT.

The chain uses TRBV5-1 and TRBJ2-2; a weak D match, TRBD2 (5 bases). The CDR3 extends over 14 amino acids. Between the trimmed V and J ends, which lost 4 bases and 5 bases, there was a span of 12 bases. The germline CDR1 and CDR2 sequences are SGHRS and YFSETQ. In nucleotides, the CDR3 is TGCGCCAGCAGCCGGACTGTAAGGACCGGGGAGCTGTTTTTT. As protein: CASSRTVRTGELFF.

CDR3 in DNA: TGTGCCAGCAGTTACTCGGACAGGAGCAGCAATCAGCCCCAGCATTTT. Protein: CASSYSDRSSNQPQHF. This sequence joins TRBV6-6 and TRBJ1-5, with 7 positions matching TRBD1. The V gene end was trimmed by 0 bases and the J gene end by 1 base; junction bases not matched to a gene: 3. There are 16 residues in the CDR3. Germline V gene lookup returns CDR1 MNHNY and CDR2 SVGAGI (reference sequence).

This clone has a handful of counts. The chain employs TRBV7-9 and TRBJ2-1; possible D gene TRBD1, 5 bases. V was shortened by 7 bases and J by 3 bases, with 13 bases between the two germline ends. Germline loops: CDR1 SEHNR, CDR2 FQNEAQ (reference sequence). The CDR3 sequence is 14 residues long. CDR3 amino acids: CASTRAQGYNEQFF. The CDR3 nucleotides are TGTGCCAGCACCCGGGCCCAGGGCTACAATGAGCAGTTCTTC.

CDR3 in amino acids: CASSFQGAPYEQYF. CDR3 nucleotide sequence: TGTGCCAGCAGTTTCCAAGGGGCTCCCTACGAGCAGTACTTC. The chain uses TRBV28 and TRBJ2-7, with TRBD1 as a possible D gene (5 bases). The CDR3 covers 14 residues. The germline V and J ends were trimmed by 3 bases and 2 bases, with 11 bases remaining between them. CDR1 and CDR2 (germline): MDHEN, SYDVKM.

To note about this clone: The same CDR3 also results from other DNA sequences found in this sample. This chain connects TRBV7-2 to TRBJ2-3; D gene ambiguous. The V end was cut by 5 bases, the J end by 0 bases, with 3 bases between. This CDR3 comprises 12 residues. CDR1 SGHTA and CDR2 FQGNSA come from the germline V gene. CDR3: CASSISTDTQYF. CDR3 nucleotides: TGTGCCAGCAGCATTAGCACAGATACGCAGTATTTT.

The chain employs TRBV29-1 and TRBJ1-1, with D perhaps TRBD1 (5 bases). Trimming removed 4 bases from V and 1 base from J, with 13 bases in between. The CDR3 has 14 amino acids. The germline V gene encodes CDR1 SQVTM and CDR2 ANQGSEA. The CDR3 spells CSVAQGSANTEAFF. The CDR3 DNA sequence: TGCAGCGTTGCCCAGGGCTCCGCGAACACTGAAGCTTTCTTT.

This clone was detected once. The chain is built from TRBV27 and TRBJ2-3; D not certain. Germline CDR1 reads MNHEY; CDR2 reads SMNVEV (reference sequence). CDR3 length: 11 residues. Trimming cost V 8 bases and J 3 bases, with 6 bases left between them. The CDR3 region has the DNA TGTGCCAGCGCCCGGACAGATACGCAGTATTTT. It codes for CASARTDTQYF.

This clone has just a few counts. The J gene is TRBJ1-1, the V gene TRBV29-1; weak D call: TRBD1 (5 bases). The V and J ends lost 6 bases and 4 bases respectively, with 18 bases between them. Germline CDR1 and CDR2: SQVTM and ANQGSEA. The CDR3 extends over 14 amino acids. CDR3 nucleotide sequence: TGCAGCGTCGCCCCGTGGGGGAGTGTCACTGAAGCTTTCTTT. Protein product: CSVAPWGSVTEAFF.

The V call is TRBV5-6, the J call TRBJ2-5, with D perhaps matching TRBD1 or TRBD2 (6 bases each). The CDR3 is made up of 14 amino acids. Trimming pared 4 bases from V and 4 bases from J, leaving 14 bases between. CDR1 SGHDT and CDR2 YYEEEE come from the germline V gene. The CDR3, as DNA: TGTGCCAGCAGCCCCAGGGGAGGCCGAGAGACCCAGTACTTC. Translated: CASSPRGGRETQYF.

Comment on this clone: The sample holds other DNA sequences that translate to the same CDR3. The chain uses TRBV19 and TRBJ2-5, with D unclear. Germline CDR1 LNHDA, CDR2 SQIVND (reference sequence). This CDR3 comprises 12 residues. The germline V and J ends were trimmed by 0 bases and 5 bases, with 4 bases remaining between them. This chain's CDR3 is CASSIDGETQYF. In DNA form, the CDR3 reads TGTGCCAGTAGTATAGACGGGGAGACCCAGTACTTC.

The rearrangement joins TRBV6-1 to TRBJ2-4; no definite D call. Germline CDR1 MNHNS, CDR2 SASEGT. This CDR3 spans 13 amino acids. V was shortened by 2 bases and J by 7 bases, with 9 bases between the two germline ends. The DNA for the CDR3 is TGTGCCAGCAGTGAACCGGGTAGGAACATTCAGTACTTC. Protein sequence: CASSEPGRNIQYF.

The chain has TRBV4-1 and TRBJ2-7, with 9 bases that match TRBD2. Germline CDR1 MGHRA, CDR2 YSYEKL. V lost 2 bases, J lost 0 bases, and 8 bases stayed unmatched. The length of the CDR3 is 17 residues. The CDR3 DNA sequence: TGCGCCAGCAGCCAAAATCCGGGACTAGCCAGCTCCTACGAGCAGTACTTC. Amino acid sequence: CASSQNPGLASSYEQYF.

The V and J genes are TRBV6-5 and TRBJ2-3; 8 bases are a match to TRBD2. From germline, CDR1 is MNHEY and CDR2 SVGAGI. This CDR3 contains 15 residues. V trimming: 6 bases; J trimming: 3 bases; junction bases outside the gene matches: 8. In DNA, the CDR3 is TGTGCCAGCAGCGAATTAGCGGGACGGACAGATACGCAGTATTTT. This sequence encodes CASSELAGRTDTQYF.